This T cell receptor (beta chain) was captured by sequencing in a study of early T cells in non-severe SARS-CoV-2 infection. Via MiXCR, TCRdb re-called the 5' RACE reads, giving one row per CDR3 protein. The table includes over 70,000 distinct CDR3 sequences, 14% detected once. The CDR3 covers 11 residues. The germline V gene has CDR1 SQVTM and CDR2 ANQGSEA. V was shortened by 4 bases and J by 10 bases, with 11 bases between the two germline ends. The receptor's source is an adult who was a healthcare worker with PCR-confirmed SARS-CoV-2 infection or an uninfected control (not recorded which). Material for sequencing was whole blood. V usage is TRBV29-1 and J usage is TRBJ2-1, with a tentative D call TRBD1 (6 bases). CDR3 loop: CSVAGAEEQFF. The DNA of the CDR3 is TGCAGCGTTGCAGGGGCCGAAGAGCAGTTCTTC.